Listed here is a single T cell receptor beta chain. The data were taken from a study of blood T cell repertoires in COVID-19. Turning to the study itself: Sites in the United States, Italy and Spain provided acute and convalescent COVID-19 samples.

TCRdb keeps only in-frame clones here, not all; method: immunoSEQ multiplex PCR. The data show almost 50,000 clones, 79% seen once. In germline, CDR1 is SGHTA, CDR2 FQGNSA. The CDR3 has 16 amino acids. V lost 4 bases, J lost 8 bases, and 11 bases stayed unmatched. Sequenced: peripheral blood. J is TRBJ1-6 and V is TRBV7-2, with 7 bases matching TRBD1. The sequence was collected from a man between 65 and 85 years old with acute or convalescent COVID-19. Here the CDR3 DNA reads TGTGCCAGCAGCTCGGAAACAGGGGTCCCGCATTCACCCCTCCACTTT. This gives the protein CASSSETGVPHSPLHF. The full variable domain, with the rest looked up from reference TRBV7-2 and TRBJ1-6, is GAGVSQSPSNKVTEKGKDVELRCDPISGHTALYWYRQSLGQGLEFLIYFQGNSAPDKSGLPSDRFSAERTGGSVSTLTIQRTQQEDSAVYLCASSSETGVPHSPLHFGNGTRLTVT.